This entry is about one T cell receptor (beta chain). No antigen is known for it. This sample is drawn from a study of blood T cells in healthy people across ages. Trimming took off 3 bases at V and 6 bases at J, with 21 bases between the two ends. CDR3 length: 16 amino acids. Germline lookup yields CDR1 SGHRS and CDR2 YFSETQ. Overall study results and limits: Observed TCR beta diversity per million T cells went down as age went up. This fall followed a roughly linear course with age.

Then a second PCR, running about 6 to 11 cycles, was carried out with a sample-barcoded 5' primer and a J-beta primer mix. A template-switch adaptor that had 12 random nucleotides put a tag on each cDNA molecule. TCRdb re-analysed the 5' RACE reads in MiXCR, keeping a single row per CDR3 protein. The sample lists about 1.7 million distinct CDR3 sequences; over 25% were seen once. The sequence came from a woman in her 30s in good health. Sequences were obtained from blood. V and J are TRBV5-1 and TRBJ1-1; tentatively, D is TRBD1 (5 bases). The CDR3 sequence is CASSWAPRAGGAEAFF. The CDR3 DNA reads as TGCGCCAGCAGCTGGGCCCCTCGGGCTGGGGGTGCTGAAGCTTTCTTT.